This T cell receptor beta chain was sequenced in a study of cytomegalovirus exposure and HLA in healthy donors. In the study overall: HLA-typed donors were the source of about 85 million unique TCRs held in an early data release.

Germline values: CDR1 SQVTM, CDR2 ANQGSEA. V lost 7 bases to trimming and J lost 0 bases; unmatched junction nucleotides: 9. The CDR3 spans 15 residues. This cohort consisted of healthy bone marrow donors. PCR was performed using 60 Vbeta and 13 Jbeta primers. Sequenced by immunoSEQ multiplex PCR; TCRdb stores in-frame clones only, minus some. The data hold 150,000 to 200,000 clones, with roughly 70% observed a single time. Findings and caveats of the study: Donors belonging to an Asian-associated ancestry cluster reportedly showed fewer N-insertions in productive TCRs than the 666-donor mean, according to what a later analysis found. Data from an earlier analysis indicated that most TCR beta V segments were productive either about 87% or about 30% of the time.

Turning to this clone: What it recognizes is unknown.

The specimen was PBMCs. The receptor was isolated from a male donor in good health and CMV-seronegative. V is TRBV29-1 and J is TRBJ1-1; 9 bases map to TRBD1. The chain's CDR3 is CSAAGTGLMNTEAFF. The CDR3 nucleotides read TGCAGCGCGGCCGGGACAGGGCTTATGAACACTGAAGCTTTCTTT.